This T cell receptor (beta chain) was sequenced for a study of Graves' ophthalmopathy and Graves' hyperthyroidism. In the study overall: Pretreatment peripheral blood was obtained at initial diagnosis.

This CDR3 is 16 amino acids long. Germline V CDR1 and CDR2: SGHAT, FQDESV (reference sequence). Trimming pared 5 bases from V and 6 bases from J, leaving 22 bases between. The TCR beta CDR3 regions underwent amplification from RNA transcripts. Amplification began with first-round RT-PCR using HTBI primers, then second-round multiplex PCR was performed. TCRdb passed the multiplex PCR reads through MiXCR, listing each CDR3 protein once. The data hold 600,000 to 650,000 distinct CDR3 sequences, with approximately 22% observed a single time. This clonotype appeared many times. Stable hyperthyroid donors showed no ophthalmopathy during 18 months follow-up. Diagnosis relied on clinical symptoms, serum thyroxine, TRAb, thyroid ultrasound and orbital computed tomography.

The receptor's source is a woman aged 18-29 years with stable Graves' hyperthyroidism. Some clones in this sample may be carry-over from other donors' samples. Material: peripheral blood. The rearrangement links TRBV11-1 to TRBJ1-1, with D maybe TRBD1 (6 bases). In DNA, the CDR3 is TGTGCCAGCAGCGGGCGGCCCACAGGGCTCAGCCCTGAAGCTTTCTTT. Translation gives CASSGRPTGLSPEAFF.